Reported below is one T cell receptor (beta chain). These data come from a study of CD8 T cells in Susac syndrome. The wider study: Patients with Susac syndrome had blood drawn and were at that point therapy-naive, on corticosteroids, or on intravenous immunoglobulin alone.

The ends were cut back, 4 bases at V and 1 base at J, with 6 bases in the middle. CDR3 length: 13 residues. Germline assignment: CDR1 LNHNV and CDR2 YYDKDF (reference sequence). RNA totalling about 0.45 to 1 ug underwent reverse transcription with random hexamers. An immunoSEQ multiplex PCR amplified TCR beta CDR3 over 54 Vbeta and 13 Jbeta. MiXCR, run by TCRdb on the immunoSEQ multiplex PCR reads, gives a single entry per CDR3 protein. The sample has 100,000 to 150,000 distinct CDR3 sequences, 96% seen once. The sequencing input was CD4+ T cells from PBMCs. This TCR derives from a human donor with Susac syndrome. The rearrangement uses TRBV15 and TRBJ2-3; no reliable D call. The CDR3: CATSKSGTDTQYF. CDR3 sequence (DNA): TGTGCCACCAGCAAGAGCGGCACAGATACGCAGTATTTT.